This entry lists 21 T cell receptor beta chains sequenced from one sample in a study of T cell changes during pregnancy in multiple sclerosis. Measured with immunoSEQ multiplex PCR; TCRdb has only the in-frame clones, and not every one. The sample lists some 120,000 clones, about 95% seen once, with roughly 0.44% in the top ten. The sequencing used peripheral blood, collected after pregnancy. These receptors were taken from a female donor with multiple sclerosis, enrolled in a pregnancy study.

The J gene is TRBJ1-1, the V gene TRBV28, with 10 bases that match TRBD1. CDR1 is MDHEN and CDR2 is SYDVKM in the germline V gene. The CDR3 totals 17 residues. The trim removed 7 bases at V and 1 base at J, leaving 12 bases unmatched. CDR3 region: CASTSTGGEERNTEAFF. DNA for the CDR3: TGTGCCAGCACTTCGACAGGGGGCGAAGAAAGGAACACTGAAGCTTTCTTT.

The sample holds a few counts of this clone. This chain links TRBV4-2 with TRBJ1-4, with D possibly matching TRBD1 (5 bases). Germline V gene data show CDR1 as LGHNA and CDR2 as YNFKEQ. CDR3 length equals 13 residues. CDR3 amino acids: CALVGGRLEKLFF. For the CDR3, the DNA is TGTGCGCTAGTCGGGGGACGGCTTGAAAAACTGTTTTTT.

The J gene is TRBJ2-5, the V gene TRBV28, with a possible D match to TRBD1 (7 bases). Germline values: CDR1 MDHEN, CDR2 SYDVKM. V was clipped by 5 bases and J by 4 bases, with 14 bases between them. The CDR3 is 14 residues long. The CDR3 DNA follows: TGTGCCAGCAGTCCTAATCAGGGGGGAGAGACCCAGTACTTC. Protein: CASSPNQGGETQYF.

The rearrangement links TRBV9 to TRBJ1-2, with D tentatively TRBD1 (5 bases). The germline CDR1 and CDR2 sequences are SGDLS and YYNGEE. This CDR3 has 14 amino acids. Trimming cost V 0 bases and J 7 bases, with 13 bases left between them. The CDR3: CASSVDSGRGGYTF. The CDR3 DNA sequence: TGTGCCAGCAGCGTAGATTCTGGGAGGGGTGGCTACACCTTC.

This sequence joins TRBV4-1 and TRBJ2-3; D is possibly TRBD2 (5 bases). The CDR3 loop spans 11 amino acids. Trimming took 1 base from V and 9 from J, leaving 5 bases between them. Germline CDR1 reads MGHRA; CDR2 reads YSYEKL. Here the CDR3 reads CASSQAGTQYF. CDR3 sequence (DNA): TGCGCCAGCAGCCAAGCGGGGACGCAGTATTTT.

This clone was seen only once. V is TRBV14 and J is TRBJ2-1, with D tentatively TRBD2 (6 bases). The CDR3 consists of 14 residues. Germline V gene sequence: CDR1 SGHDN, CDR2 FVKESK. The V end lost 2 bases, the J end lost 2 bases, and 7 bases lay between the germline ends. Here the CDR3 reads CASSQSGAYNEQFF. The CDR3 DNA is TGTGCCAGCAGCCAATCGGGAGCCTACAATGAGCAGTTCTTC.

The genes are TRBV10-3 and TRBJ2-7, with D perhaps TRBD1 (6 bases). Deletions cut 3 bases from V and 3 bases from J, with 6 bases between. This CDR3 is built from 12 residues. Germline V gene data show CDR1 as ENHRY and CDR2 as SYGVKD. CDR3 sequence reads: CAISEGGYEQYF. The CDR3 coding sequence is TGTGCCATCAGTGAAGGGGGCTACGAGCAGTACTTC.

The chain combines TRBV7-9 with TRBJ1-2, with D possibly being TRBD1 (6 bases). There are 16 residues in the CDR3. In germline, CDR1 is SEHNR, CDR2 FQNEAQ (reference sequence). The ends were cut back, 1 base at V and 6 bases at J, with 18 bases in the middle. The CDR3: CASSLGLVDSRDGYTF. As DNA, the CDR3 is TGTGCCAGCAGCTTAGGCTTGGTGGACAGTAGAGATGGCTACACCTTC. Together with reference TRBV7-9 and TRBJ1-2, the CDR3 gives the full variable domain: DTGVSQNPRHKITKRGQNVTFRCDPISEHNRLYWYRQTLGQGPEFLTYFQNEAQLEKSRLLSDRFSAERPKGSFSTLEIQRTEQGDSAMYLCASSLGLVDSRDGYTFGSGTRLTVV.

The gene calls are TRBV7-2 and TRBJ2-7; 9 bases align to TRBD1. This CDR3 spans 15 amino acids. V shed 0 bases, J shed 2 bases, and the junction held 2 bases outside the gene matches. The germline V gene encodes CDR1 SGHTA and CDR2 FQGNSA. For the CDR3, the DNA is TGTGCCAGCAGCTTAGCTTGGACAGGGGCCTACGAGCAGTACTTC. It is translated as CASSLAWTGAYEQYF.

The V call is TRBV5-1, the J call TRBJ2-7, with D tentatively TRBD2 (6 bases). V was trimmed by 3 bases and J by 3 bases, leaving 10 bases between them. The CDR3 is made up of 13 amino acids. CDR1 and CDR2 (germline): SGHRS, YFSETQ. CDR3 in DNA: TGCGCCAGCAGCTCGGGACTCCACTACGAGCAGTACTTC. Protein sequence: CASSSGLHYEQYF.

J is TRBJ2-7 and V is TRBV27, with D possibly being TRBD1 (5 bases). Trimming shortened V by 2 bases and J by 6 bases, and 11 bases separated the two germline ends. Germline V CDR1 and CDR2: MNHEY, SMNVEV (reference sequence). The CDR3 has 13 residues. The CDR3 coding sequence is TGTGCCAGCAGTTTAGCAGGGATAAGCGAGCAGTACTTC. It encodes CASSLAGISEQYF.

V and J are TRBV29-1 and TRBJ2-3, with D perhaps TRBD2 (5 bases). Germline values: CDR1 SQVTM, CDR2 ANQGSEA. The length of the CDR3 is 13 residues. The V and J ends lost 4 bases and 0 bases respectively, with 8 bases between them. The CDR3 DNA sequence: TGCAGCGTTGTTAGAGGGAGCACAGATACGCAGTATTTT. Protein product: CSVVRGSTDTQYF.

The chain has TRBV7-9 and TRBJ2-1, with D unclear. V gave up 6 bases and J gave up 8 bases, with 5 bases separating them. The germline V gene has CDR1 SEHNR and CDR2 FQNEAQ (reference sequence). This CDR3 is 10 amino acids long. The CDR3 loop is CASSMYEQFF. The DNA of the CDR3 is TGTGCCAGCAGTATGTATGAGCAGTTCTTC.

V usage is TRBV19 and J usage is TRBJ1-2; D ambiguous. The CDR3 covers 14 residues. Trimming cost V 3 bases and J 5 bases, with 13 bases left between them. Germline V gene sequence: CDR1 LNHDA, CDR2 SQIVND (reference sequence). The CDR3 region is CASSIPRGGYGYTF. As DNA, the CDR3 is TGTGCCAGTAGTATCCCCCGAGGAGGATATGGCTACACCTTC.

This sequence joins TRBV4-2 and TRBJ1-6; D might be TRBD1 (6 bases). Trimming pared 0 bases from V and 13 bases from J, leaving 16 bases between. CDR3 length equals 15 residues. Germline CDR1 and CDR2: LGHNA and YNFKEQ. In DNA, the CDR3 is TGTGCCAGCAGCCAAGAGGGTGGGACATTACGTCCCCTCCACTTT. This encodes CASSQEGGTLRPLHF.

This chain joins TRBV5-4 and TRBJ2-3; 10 nucleotides align to TRBD1. This CDR3 comprises 14 residues. The V gene end was trimmed by 4 bases and the J gene end by 3 bases; junction bases not matched to a gene: 2. The germline V gene encodes CDR1 SGHNT and CDR2 YYREEE (reference sequence). The CDR3 DNA reads TGTGCCAGCAGCCCGGGACAGGGGACAGATACGCAGTATTTT. Protein: CASSPGQGTDTQYF.

This clone was seen a single time. J is TRBJ2-3 and V is TRBV5-1, with D maybe TRBD1 (6 bases). The CDR3 runs 13 residues. The ends were cut back, 4 bases at V and 2 bases at J, with 8 bases in the middle. Germline loops: CDR1 SGHRS, CDR2 YFSETQ. The CDR3 DNA reads TGCGCCAGCAGCCCAGGGGTCACAGATACGCAGTATTTT. Its protein product is CASSPGVTDTQYF.

The gene calls are TRBV4-2 and TRBJ2-1; 7 bases are shared with TRBD2. The CDR3 has 16 residues. Trimming at V came to 4 bases and at J to 7 bases, leaving 13 bases not matched to a gene. Germline CDR1 is LGHNA and CDR2 is YNFKEQ. The CDR3 nucleotides read TGTGCCAGCAGCCCCCTGGGGAGCGGGAACGGAAATGAGCAGTTCTTC. As protein: CASSPLGSGNGNEQFF.

Turning to this clone: Other DNA sequences in this sample translate to the same CDR3. The V call is TRBV6-5, the J call TRBJ2-2; D unclear. The germline gives CDR1 MNHEY, CDR2 SVGAGI. This CDR3 contains 14 residues. The ends were cut back, 3 bases at V and 1 base at J, with 6 bases in the middle. CDR3 protein: CASSYGLNTGELFF. The CDR3 coding sequence is TGTGCCAGCAGTTATGGCTTGAACACCGGGGAGCTGTTTTTT.

The genes are TRBV7-3 and TRBJ1-2; D unclear. CDR1 and CDR2 (germline): SGHTA, FQGTGA. Trimming left V 1 base short and J 0 bases short, with 15 bases between. The CDR3 is 17 residues long. The CDR3 reads CASSLMVFGEANYGYTF. CDR3 DNA sequence: TGTGCCAGCAGCTTAATGGTATTCGGCGAGGCTAACTATGGCTACACCTTC. The full variable domain, completed using reference TRBV7-3 and TRBJ1-2, is GAGVSQTPSNKVTEKGKYVELRCDPISGHTALYWYRQSLGQGPEFLIYFQGTGAADDSGLPNDRFFAVRPEGSVSTLKIQRTERGDSAVYLCASSLMVFGEANYGYTFGSGTRLTVV.

The chain carries TRBV29-1 and TRBJ1-3, with D unclear. The CDR3 runs 14 residues. V lost 6 bases, J lost 4 bases, and 16 bases lay in between. Germline V gene lookup returns CDR1 SQVTM and CDR2 ANQGSEA. The DNA of the CDR3 is TGCAGCGTGACGGAGCCGGCGGGAGGAAACACCATATATTTT. It codes for CSVTEPAGGNTIYF.